The subject of this entry is one T cell receptor beta chain. There is no known antigen for this receptor. Base qualities are not recorded, but no much larger clone differs from it by a single base. CDR1 GTSNPN and CDR2 SVGIG were looked up in the germline V gene (reference sequence). Inclusive of the bounding cysteine and phenylalanine, the CDR3 is 14 residues long. Only CDR3 DNA is held: 42 bases, read in frame from base 1. V loses 1 base at its end and J loses 4 bases; junction bases beyond the gene matches: 4. This sample is part of a study of OX40 agonist ivuxolimab in advanced cancers. In the study overall: Ivuxolimab was a fully human IgG2 agonistic monoclonal antibody targeting the costimulatory receptor OX40 (CD134). Among the roughly 52 dose-escalation patients, about 19 had hepatocellular carcinoma, some 15 melanoma, 9 renal cell carcinoma and 9 head and neck cancer. Intravenous ivuxolimab was administered to patients every 2 weeks at six dose levels: 0.01, 0.1, 0.3, 1.5, 3 and 10 mg/kg. Patients were allowed to have had prior anti-PD-1, anti-PD-L1 or anti-CTLA-4 therapy, and approximately 40% of the dose-escalation patients had been treated with checkpoint inhibitors. The purpose of peripheral TCRbeta sequencing was to test whether ivuxolimab changed TCR sequence diversity and led to clonal T-cell expansion. In the dose-escalation cohort, approximately 82% of patients were male, and the mean age was approximately 64 years, with a range of 23 to 79. The paper reports the monotherapy dose-escalation portion (N ≈ 52 patients) of the phase I ivuxolimab trial. Partial responses were achieved by three dose-escalation patients, of whom one had hepatocellular carcinoma and two had cutaneous melanoma. The paper's findings and limits, for the study overall: Clonal expansion of both CD4+ and CD8+ blood T cells was observed from baseline to week 6 at doses 0.1 to 3.0 mg/kg. In the 0.1-3.0 mg/kg groups, partial responders were among the patients with the lowest normalized peripheral clonal expansion, particularly in CD8+ T cells. Low levels of normalized T-cell clonal expansion were also seen in some nonresponding patients. On average, CD8+ T cells showed more expanded clones than CD4+ T cells after ivuxolimab. Which antigens the clonally expanded peripheral T cells were specific for was not determined.

Patients with autoimmune disease history or receiving systemic immunosuppression were excluded from the trial. Peripheral blood for TCR sequencing was collected from all dose cohorts at baseline, on cycle 4 day 1, and on cycle 7 day 1. Samples came from an open-label, multicenter, first-in-human phase I dose-escalation trial of ivuxolimab. Adults with locally advanced or metastatic melanoma, renal cell carcinoma, hepatocellular carcinoma or head and neck squamous cell carcinoma were enrolled in the trial. Before TCR sequencing, CD4+ T cells and CD8+ T cells from peripheral blood were sorted into separate populations. To sequence the TCRbeta CDR3 region, genomic DNA was isolated from the sorted cells. The immunoSEQ Assay was used to sequence the TCRbeta CDR3 regions. Sourced from immuneACCESS, this table was stored by TCRdb with only in-frame sequences that have V and J called. A share of the clones is absent; for the studies checked, an unresolved V gene accounts for under half, and the remainder has no known explanation. The sample data list 40,000 to 60,000 clones, and around 74% of these were observed just once. 1.5% to 2% of the sample belongs to the ten largest clones.

The chain couples TRBV30 to TRBJ2-1, with TRBD2 matching 7 junction bases. The source was CD4+ or CD8+ T cells sorted from blood, collected in a trial of the OX40 agonist ivuxolimab. The source of this sequence is an adult with an advanced solid tumor such as melanoma, head and neck, liver or kidney cancer. CDR3 loop: CAWSGGSLYNEQFF. The DNA reads as follows: TGTGCCTGGAGTGGCGGGAGCCTATACAATGAGCAGTTCTTC.